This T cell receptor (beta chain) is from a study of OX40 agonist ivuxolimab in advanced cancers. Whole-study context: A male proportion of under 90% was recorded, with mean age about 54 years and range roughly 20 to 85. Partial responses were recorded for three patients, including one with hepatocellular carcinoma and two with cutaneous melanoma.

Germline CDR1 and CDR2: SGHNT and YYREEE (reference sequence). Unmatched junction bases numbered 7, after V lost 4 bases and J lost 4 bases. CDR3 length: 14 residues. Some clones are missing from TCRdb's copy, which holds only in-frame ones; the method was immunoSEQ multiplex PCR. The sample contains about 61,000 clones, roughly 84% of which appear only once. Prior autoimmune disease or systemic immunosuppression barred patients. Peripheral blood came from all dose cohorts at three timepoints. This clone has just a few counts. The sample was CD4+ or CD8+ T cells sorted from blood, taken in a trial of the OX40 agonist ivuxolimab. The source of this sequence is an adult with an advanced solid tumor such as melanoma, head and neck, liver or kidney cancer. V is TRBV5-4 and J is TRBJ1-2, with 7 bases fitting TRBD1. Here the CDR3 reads CASSPPGQPYGYTF. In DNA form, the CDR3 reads TGTGCCAGCAGCCCTCCGGGACAGCCCTATGGCTACACCTTC.